The 6 T cell receptor beta chains reported below all come from one sample, sequenced in a study of blood T cell repertoires in COVID-19. The data were produced by immunoSEQ multiplex PCR, yet TCRdb's version contains in-frame clones alone and is incomplete. The top ten hold approximately 2% of the sample, which has over 100,000 clones, about 85% seen once. Specimen: peripheral blood. The receptors were sampled from a man aged 45-65 years with active COVID-19.

The chain has TRBV7-2 and TRBJ2-7; D unclear. V lost 5 bases and J lost 3, with 11 bases in between. Germline CDR1 SGHTA, CDR2 FQGNSA. The CDR3 is 13 residues long. CDR3 DNA: TGTGCCAGCAGCCCCGGCGGATACTACGAGCAGTACTTC. This sequence encodes CASSPGGYYEQYF.

The CDR3 region has the DNA TGCGCCAGCAGTGACTCCGGGACTAGAGGAACGCAGTATTTT. This sequence encodes CASSDSGTRGTQYF. The V gene is TRBV10-2, the J gene TRBJ2-3; 8 nucleotides align to TRBD2. Germline V gives CDR1 WSHSY, CDR2 SAAADI. The CDR3 runs to 14 residues. V lost 3 bases and J lost 9; bases outside the gene matches: 8.

The V gene is TRBV19, the J gene TRBJ1-2; D might be TRBD1 (6 bases). CDR1 LNHDA and CDR2 SQIVND come from the germline V gene (reference sequence). The CDR3 has 13 residues. With 6 bases removed from V and 6 bases from J, the gap between germline ends came to 14 bases. CDR3 amino acids: CASRTGQGNGYTF. In DNA, the CDR3 is TGTGCCAGTAGGACGGGGCAGGGGAATGGCTACACCTTC.

DNA of the CDR3: TGCGCCAGCAGCTTGGTACCCGCCCTGGAGGAGACCCAGTACTTC. This sequence encodes CASSLVPALEETQYF. The chain is built from TRBV5-1 and TRBJ2-5; no clear D. V was pared by 0 bases and J by 5 bases, with 14 bases between. Per germline, CDR1 SGHRS and CDR2 YFSETQ. There are 15 residues in the CDR3.

The genes are TRBV3-1 (or the pseudogene TRBV3-2) and TRBJ2-5; 7 bases line up with TRBD2. With V trimmed by 0 bases and J by 7 bases, 2 bases remained unmatched. The CDR3 has 13 residues. The germline CDR1 and CDR2 sequences are LGHDT and YNNKEL (reference sequence). The CDR3 region has the DNA TGTGCCAGCAGCCAAGAGCAGCGGGGGACCCAGTACTTC. Translated, it gives CASSQEQRGTQYF.

This chain joins TRBV7-2 and TRBJ2-5; D perhaps matches TRBD2 (5 bases). The CDR3 contains 14 residues. V lost 1 base, J lost 5 bases, and 11 bases lay in between. The V gene's germline CDR1 is SGHTA and CDR2 FQGNSA. CDR3 DNA: TGTGCCAGCAGCTTAGGCTTCACGGGGGAGACCCAGTACTTC. Its protein is CASSLGFTGETQYF.